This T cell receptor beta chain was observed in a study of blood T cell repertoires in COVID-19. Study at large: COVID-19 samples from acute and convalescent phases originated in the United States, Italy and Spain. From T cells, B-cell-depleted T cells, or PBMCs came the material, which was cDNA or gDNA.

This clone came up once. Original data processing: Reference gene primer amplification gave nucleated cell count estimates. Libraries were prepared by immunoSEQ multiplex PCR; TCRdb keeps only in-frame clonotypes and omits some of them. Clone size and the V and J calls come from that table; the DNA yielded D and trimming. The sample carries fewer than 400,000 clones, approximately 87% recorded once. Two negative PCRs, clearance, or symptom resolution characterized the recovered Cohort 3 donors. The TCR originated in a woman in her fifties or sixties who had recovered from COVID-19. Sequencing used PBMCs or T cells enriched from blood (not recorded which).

The CDR3 nucleotides read TGTGCCAGCAGCTCGCAGACAGGGGAATACGAGCAGTACTTC. This encodes CASSSQTGEYEQYF. The chain uses TRBV11-2 and TRBJ2-7, with 8 bases lining up with TRBD1. Per germline, CDR1 SGHAT and CDR2 FQNNGV. Trimming removed 4 bases from V and 4 bases from J; junction bases left unmatched: 6. This CDR3 is 14 amino acids long.